A single sample gave rise to the 26 T cell receptor beta chains below, sequenced in a study of blood T cell repertoires in COVID-19. This table comes from immunoSEQ multiplex PCR, and its TCRdb copy is limited to in-frame clones, with some not included. This sample yields about 11,000 clones, of which 80% to 90% are seen a single time; roughly 31% belongs to the top ten. The specimen sequenced was peripheral blood. Source of these receptors: a man between 50 and 59 years old with active COVID-19.

V gene TRBV10-1 combines with J gene TRBJ2-3; possible D gene TRBD2, 5 bases. CDR1 and CDR2 (germline): WNHNN, SYGVQD (reference sequence). Trimming removed 10 bases from V and 1 base from J, with 9 bases in between. CDR3 length equals 12 residues. CDR3 nucleotides: TGCGCCACCGGGAAGGGCACAGATACGCAGTATTTT. It translates to CATGKGTDTQYF.

This chain connects TRBV7-8 to TRBJ2-1; tentative D call: TRBD2 (6 bases). The CDR3 runs 17 residues. Per germline, CDR1 SGHVS and CDR2 FQNEAQ. The V end was cut by 7 bases, the J end by 0 bases, with 19 bases between. DNA of the CDR3: TGTGCCAGCATAGATATAGCGGCCACCGGCTCCTACAATGAGCAGTTCTTC. This sequence encodes CASIDIAATGSYNEQFF. The variable domain in full, completed from reference TRBV7-8 and TRBJ2-1, reads GAGVSQSPRYKVAKRGQDVALRCDPISGHVSLFWYQQALGQGPEFLTYFQNEAQLDKSGLPSDRFFAERPEGSVSTLKIQRTQQEDSAVYLCASIDIAATGSYNEQFFGPGTRLTVL.

This clone was found once. CDR3 DNA sequence: TGCGCCAGCAGCCCTCGTTACCCGGGGGACTACGAGCAGTACTTC. This gives the protein CASSPRYPGDYEQYF. The chain combines TRBV4-1 with TRBJ2-7, with D maybe TRBD2 (6 bases). Germline assignment: CDR1 MGHRA and CDR2 YSYEKL. V shed 4 bases and J shed 3 bases, with 16 bases lying between them. The CDR3 runs 15 residues.

About this clone: It is unclear where the CDR3 begins or ends on the DNA, so no DNA is shown, and the CDR3 is as TCRdb lists it. V is TRBV27 and J is TRBJ2-2; the table names TRBD1, a call not compared with the DNA. Germline lookup yields CDR1 MNHEY and CDR2 SMNVEV (reference sequence). The CDR3 comprises 15 residues, both ends counted. CDR3 sequence: CASILDRDVTGELFF.

This chain links TRBV9 with TRBJ2-2, with D tentatively TRBD2 (6 bases). Germline V gives CDR1 SGDLS, CDR2 YYNGEE. V lost 4 bases and J lost 4, with 11 bases in between. This CDR3 has 14 residues. CDR3 residues: CASSYRGTTGELFF. The CDR3 DNA follows: TGTGCCAGCAGCTACCGGGGGACCACCGGGGAGCTGTTTTTT.

A single count supports this clone. The J gene is TRBJ1-2, the V gene TRBV4-2; the match to TRBD1 covers 8 bases. The V gene end was trimmed by 0 bases and the J gene end by 8 bases; junction bases not matched to a gene: 8. Germline CDR1 is LGHNA and CDR2 is YNFKEQ. The CDR3 totals 15 residues. The CDR3 DNA follows: TGTGCCAGCAGCCAAGATCGAGACAGGGGTGTCGGCTACACCTTC. Translation: CASSQDRDRGVGYTF.

The V gene is TRBV6-5, the J gene TRBJ2-1; D is uncertain. The ends were cut back, 0 bases at V and 8 bases at J, with 17 bases in the middle. The V gene's germline CDR1 is MNHEY and CDR2 SVGAGI. CDR3 length equals 16 residues. CDR3 region: CASSYSSPHSADEQFF. CDR3 sequence (DNA): TGTGCCAGCAGTTACTCGTCCCCGCATAGTGCGGATGAGCAGTTCTTC.

The V gene is TRBV19, the J gene TRBJ2-2; D perhaps matches TRBD1 (6 bases). The germline gives CDR1 LNHDA, CDR2 SQIVND (reference sequence). The CDR3 spans 17 residues. V dropped 0 bases and J dropped 7 bases, with 18 bases sitting between them. The CDR3 DNA sequence: TGTGCCAGTAGTATAGACCAATTACAGGGATACGGCGGGGAGCTGTTTTTT. Translating gives CASSIDQLQGYGGELFF.

This clone was picked up a small number of times. The rearrangement joins TRBV27 to TRBJ2-7, with 7 bases matching TRBD2. Germline values: CDR1 MNHEY, CDR2 SMNVEV (reference sequence). The CDR3 sequence is 14 residues long. The V segment lost 8 bases and the J segment 6 bases; nucleotides outside the gene matches: 13. The DNA for the CDR3 is TGTGCCAGCCCCGGGGGGAGGGCCAAACGCGAGCAGTACTTC. This encodes CASPGGRAKREQYF.

V and J are TRBV2 and TRBJ1-2, with a possible D match to TRBD1 (6 bases). The CDR3 runs to 16 residues. Deletions cut 3 bases from V and 4 bases from J, with 18 bases between. CDR1 is SNHLY, CDR2 FYNNEI, per germline. CDR3 loop: CASSESTGGYGYGYTF. For the CDR3, the DNA is TGTGCCAGCAGTGAGTCGACAGGCGGCTACGGCTATGGCTACACCTTC.

The rearrangement uses TRBV27 and TRBJ2-7; 9 bases are shared with TRBD2. In germline, CDR1 is MNHEY, CDR2 SMNVEV (reference sequence). Trimming cost V 5 bases and J 4 bases; bases outside gene matches: 3. The CDR3 has 13 amino acids. CDR3 nucleotide sequence: TGTGCCAGCAGTCTCGCGGGGGGGTACGAGCAGTACTTC. Amino acid sequence: CASSLAGGYEQYF.

The sample holds a few counts of this clone. DNA for the CDR3: TGTGCCAGCAGCCCGCGCAGCGGGCTCAATGAGCAGTTCTTC. It specifies CASSPRSGLNEQFF. This chain links TRBV3-1 (or the pseudogene TRBV3-2) with TRBJ2-1, with D possibly TRBD2 on 6 matching bases. Germline V gene sequence: CDR1 LGHDT, CDR2 YNNKEL (reference sequence). With 4 bases removed from V and 6 bases from J, the gap between germline ends came to 13 bases. The CDR3 is 14 residues long.

This chain joins TRBV27 and TRBJ2-1; 9 nucleotides agree with TRBD2. V shed 3 bases and J 3 bases; nucleotides not matched to a gene: 3. The CDR3 totals 15 residues. The germline V gene encodes CDR1 MNHEY and CDR2 SMNVEV (reference sequence). The CDR3 DNA sequence: TGTGCCAGCAGTTTCGGACTAGCGATCTACAATGAGCAGTTCTTC. Residues: CASSFGLAIYNEQFF.

There are a few counts of this clone. The chain's CDR3 is CASSQGVILLNEQFF. The CDR3 bases are TGTGCCAGCAGCCAGGGCGTCATACTCCTAAATGAGCAGTTCTTC. The chain has TRBV14 and TRBJ2-1; D is unresolved. Between the trimmed V and J ends, which lost 3 bases and 7 bases, there was a span of 16 bases. Germline V gene lookup returns CDR1 SGHDN and CDR2 FVKESK. The CDR3 extends over 15 amino acids. The whole variable domain, filled in from reference TRBV14 and TRBJ2-1, reads EAGVTQFPSHSVIEKGQTVTLRCDPISGHDNLYWYRRVMGKEIKFLLHFVKESKQDESGMPNNRFLAERTGGTYSTLKVQPAELEDSGVYFCASSQGVILLNEQFFGPGTRLTVL.

The chain links TRBV4-1 to TRBJ2-2; 11 nucleotides align to TRBD2. Germline values: CDR1 MGHRA, CDR2 YSYEKL. Losses at the gene ends were 6 bases for V and 2 bases for J; bases not matched to a gene: 5. The CDR3 is 16 amino acids. In DNA, the CDR3 is TGCGCCAGCAGAGGGACTAGCGGAAGTAACACCGGGGAGCTGTTTTTT. Translating gives CASRGTSGSNTGELFF.

The J gene is TRBJ2-2, the V gene TRBV6-2 or TRBV6-3; 7 positions match TRBD1. This CDR3 has 16 residues. J gave up 5 bases and V 0 bases, and 6 bases lay outside the gene matches. Per germline, CDR1 MNHEY and CDR2 SVGEGT. CDR3 nucleotides: TGTGCCAGCAGTTACTCGAAGGGGGCGCCGACCGGGGAGCTGTTTTTT. Its translation: CASSYSKGAPTGELFF.

Sample share makes this clone large. The chain joins TRBV5-4 to TRBJ2-7, with 8 nucleotides matching TRBD1. The length of the CDR3 is 14 residues. Germline lookup yields CDR1 SGHNT and CDR2 YYREEE (reference sequence). V shed 0 bases, J shed 2 bases, and the junction held 1 base outside the gene matches. CDR3 sequence: CASSLDRGTYEQYF. The CDR3 nucleotides read TGTGCCAGCAGCTTGGACAGGGGGACCTACGAGCAGTACTTC.

The V call is TRBV5-4, the J call TRBJ2-3, with 10 nucleotides matching TRBD1. This CDR3 is built from 16 residues. V trimming: 4 bases; J trimming: 4 bases; junction bases outside the gene matches: 9. Germline CDR1 and CDR2: SGHNT and YYREEE (reference sequence). The CDR3 sequence: CASSPYGTGAPDTQYF. DNA of the CDR3: TGTGCCAGCAGCCCCTACGGGACAGGGGCCCCAGATACGCAGTATTTT.

The chain has TRBV7-9 and TRBJ2-2; D uncertain. Germline V CDR1 and CDR2: SEHNR, FQNEAQ (reference sequence). This CDR3 spans 12 amino acids. Deletions cut 5 bases from V and 1 base from J, with 2 bases between. In DNA form, the CDR3 reads TGTGCCAGCAGCCGGAACACCGGGGAGCTGTTTTTT. It yields the protein CASSRNTGELFF. Full variable domain (missing parts from reference TRBV7-9 and TRBJ2-2): DTGVSQNPRHKITKRGQNVTFRCDPISEHNRLYWYRQTLGQGPEFLTYFQNEAQLEKSRLLSDRFSAERPKGSFSTLEIQRTEQGDSAMYLCASSRNTGELFFGEGSRLTVL.

This sequence joins TRBV3-1 (or the pseudogene TRBV3-2) and TRBJ2-7; D not certain. Germline V gene sequence: CDR1 LGHDT, CDR2 YNNKEL (reference sequence). CDR3 length: 14 amino acids. The V and J ends lost 1 base and 2 bases respectively, with 9 bases between them. The CDR3 is CASSQANSPYEQYF. The CDR3 DNA reads as TGTGCCAGCAGCCAAGCAAACAGCCCCTACGAGCAGTACTTC.

This chain connects TRBV5-1 to TRBJ2-7; TRBD1 matches 9 bases. This CDR3 is 14 amino acids long. Trimming at V came to 0 bases and at J to 4 bases, leaving 2 bases not matched to a gene. From germline, CDR1 is SGHRS and CDR2 YFSETQ. The CDR3 DNA sequence: TGCGCCAGCAGCTTGGCCGGACAGGGGTACGAGCAGTACTTC. Protein sequence: CASSLAGQGYEQYF. The variable domain in full, with the rest retrieved from reference TRBV5-1 and TRBJ2-7, is KAGVTQTPRYLIKTRGQQVTLSCSPISGHRSVSWYQQTPGQGLQFLFEYFSETQRNKGNFPGRFSGRQFSNSRSEMNVSTLELGDSALYLCASSLAGQGYEQYFGPGTRLTVT.

The chain carries TRBV5-1 and TRBJ2-7; the match to TRBD1 covers 7 bases. The CDR3 sequence is 13 residues long. CDR1 and CDR2 from the germline V gene are SGHRS and YFSETQ. Losses at the gene ends were 8 bases for V and 3 bases for J; bases not matched to a gene: 8. The CDR3 bases are TGCGCCAGTGGACAGGACTTGTACTACGAGCAGTACTTC. It yields the protein CASGQDLYYEQYF.

This clone has a handful of counts. Other DNA sequences from this sample encode an identical CDR3 as well. This chain joins TRBV28 and TRBJ2-3; D unclear. V lost 3 bases to trimming and J lost 1 base, with 8 bases between them. This CDR3 is built from 14 residues. Germline loops: CDR1 MDHEN, CDR2 SYDVKM. CDR3 sequence: CASSFLAGTDTQYF. The CDR3 DNA sequence: TGTGCCAGCAGTTTTCTGGCCGGCACAGATACGCAGTATTTT. Supplemented by reference TRBV28 and TRBJ2-3, the full variable domain reads DVKVTQSSRYLVKRTGEKVFLECVQDMDHENMFWYRQDPGLGLRLIYFSYDVKMKEKGDIPEGYSVSREKKERFSLILESASTNQTSMYLCASSFLAGTDTQYFGPGTRLTVL.

This rearrangement joins TRBV6-5 to TRBJ1-2; 7 nucleotides match TRBD1. The V gene's germline CDR1 is MNHEY and CDR2 SVGAGI. The ends lost 0 bases at V and 3 bases at J; junction bases unmatched: 4. The CDR3 consists of 15 residues. CDR3 amino acids: CASSYSGGMYYGYTF. The CDR3, as DNA: TGTGCCAGCAGTTACTCAGGGGGCATGTACTATGGCTACACCTTC.

V is TRBV3-1 (or the pseudogene TRBV3-2) and J is TRBJ1-2; 9 bases fit TRBD1. Germline V gene lookup returns CDR1 LGHDT and CDR2 YNNKEL (reference sequence). This CDR3 is 16 amino acids long. J gave up 2 bases and V 5 bases, and 9 bases lay outside the gene matches. This chain's CDR3 is CASSEGTGWGNYGYTF. CDR3 DNA: TGTGCCAGCAGCGAAGGGACAGGGTGGGGAAACTATGGCTACACCTTC.

The rearrangement uses TRBV28 and TRBJ1-5, with no clear D. This CDR3 region has 16 residues. Trimming pared 6 bases from V and 1 base from J, leaving 16 bases between. Germline CDR1 reads MDHEN; CDR2 reads SYDVKM. CDR3 DNA sequence: TGTGCCAGCAGCCGTCCGGGAACAACAAGCAATCAGCCCCAGCATTTT. Protein sequence: CASSRPGTTSNQPQHF. The whole variable domain, filled in from reference TRBV28 and TRBJ1-5, reads DVKVTQSSRYLVKRTGEKVFLECVQDMDHENMFWYRQDPGLGLRLIYFSYDVKMKEKGDIPEGYSVSREKKERFSLILESASTNQTSMYLCASSRPGTTSNQPQHFGDGTRLSIL.